This T cell receptor beta chain was recorded in a study of shared clonotypes between healthy human individuals. Points from the study as a whole: Naive subsets typically showed greater estimated richness than memory subsets.

For this clone: Its matching antigen is unknown.

Naive CD8 cells comprised CD45RO-negative, CCR7-positively selected cells, excluding terminally differentiated effector memory CD45RA+ cells. The CDR3 is 16 amino acids. V was cut by 5 bases and J by 5 bases, with 21 bases left in between. Germline CDR1 SGHTA, CDR2 FQGNSA. Profiled with immunoSEQ multiplex PCR; TCRdb holds only in-frame clones, not every one. The sample records about 2.2 million clones, just over 90% being singletons. The gene calls are TRBV7-2 and TRBJ2-5; the D gene could be TRBD1 or TRBD2 (5 bases each). Sequencing was performed on naive CD8+ T cells from PBMCs. The TCR originated in a man aged 18 to 30 in good health. Some clones in this sample may be carry-over from other donors' samples. The CDR3 DNA follows: TGTGCCAGCAGCCAGCCACGCTTCGGGGCTGGGGAGACCCAGTACTTC. As protein: CASSQPRFGAGETQYF. The full variable domain, rest sourced from reference TRBV7-2 and TRBJ2-5, is GAGVSQSPSNKVTEKGKDVELRCDPISGHTALYWYRQSLGQGLEFLIYFQGNSAPDKSGLPSDRFSAERTGGSVSTLTIQRTQQEDSAVYLCASSQPRFGAGETQYFGPGTRLLVL.